One sample yielded the 22 T cell receptor beta chains listed below, sequenced in a study of blood T cell repertoires in COVID-19. Libraries were prepared by immunoSEQ multiplex PCR; TCRdb keeps only in-frame clonotypes and omits some of them. The sample holds 200,000 to 250,000 clones, 80% seen once. Input material: peripheral blood. The receptors originated from a human donor in a cohort sampled during active COVID-19.

V is TRBV28 and J is TRBJ1-2, with 7 bases identical to TRBD1. The V gene's germline CDR1 is MDHEN and CDR2 SYDVKM. The CDR3 is made up of 14 amino acids. Trimming at V came to 6 bases and at J to 5 bases, leaving 9 bases not matched to a gene. Here the CDR3 reads CASRDPDRRYGYTF. The CDR3 DNA reads TGTGCCAGCAGAGACCCGGACAGGCGATATGGCTACACCTTC.

The J gene is TRBJ2-3, the V gene TRBV3-1 (or the pseudogene TRBV3-2); D not certain. The CDR3 runs 11 residues. V was shortened by 1 base and J by 6 bases, with 2 bases between the two germline ends. The germline V gene encodes CDR1 LGHDT and CDR2 YNNKEL (reference sequence). The CDR3 reads CASSQADTQYF. The CDR3 nucleotides read TGTGCCAGCAGCCAAGCGGATACGCAGTATTTT.

There are a few counts of this clone. The V call is TRBV27, the J call TRBJ1-5, with D possibly matching TRBD1 (5 bases). The CDR3 sequence is 15 residues long. The V and J ends lost 1 base and 3 bases respectively, with 10 bases between them. CDR1 and CDR2 (germline): MNHEY, SMNVEV (reference sequence). DNA for the CDR3: TGTGCCAGCAGTTTATTGGCAGGGTCCAATCAGCCCCAGCATTTT. Translated: CASSLLAGSNQPQHF.

V is TRBV30 and J is TRBJ1-4; a possible D gene is TRBD1 (5 bases). CDR3 length equals 12 residues. V was pared by 1 base and J by 8 bases, with 8 bases between. From germline, CDR1 is GTSNPN and CDR2 SVGIG (reference sequence). The CDR3 DNA sequence: TGTGCCTGGAGTGAGGGGAACGAAAAACTGTTTTTT. Translation gives CAWSEGNEKLFF.

DNA of the CDR3: TGCGCCAGCAGCTCCACAGGGGACACTGAAGCTTTCTTT. Its protein is CASSSTGDTEAFF. The chain carries TRBV5-1 and TRBJ1-1, with TRBD1 matching 7 bases. With 3 bases clipped from V and 3 bases from J, the junction kept 2 bases outside the gene matches. The CDR3 sequence is 13 residues long. Germline assignment: CDR1 SGHRS and CDR2 YFSETQ. Filled out from reference TRBV5-1 and TRBJ1-1, the complete variable domain reads KAGVTQTPRYLIKTRGQQVTLSCSPISGHRSVSWYQQTPGQGLQFLFEYFSETQRNKGNFPGRFSGRQFSNSRSEMNVSTLELGDSALYLCASSSTGDTEAFFGQGTRLTVV.

This clone was picked up one time. V and J are TRBV6-5 and TRBJ1-1, with D possibly being TRBD1 (5 bases). Trimming pared 8 bases from V and 5 bases from J, leaving 9 bases between. There are 11 residues in the CDR3. CDR1 and CDR2 (germline): MNHEY, SVGAGI. The CDR3 DNA sequence: TGTGCCAGCCTACGGGGGACTGAAGCTTTCTTT. It specifies CASLRGTEAFF.

The CDR3 protein is CSVEAAPNYGYTF. The CDR3 DNA is TGCAGCGTTGAAGCAGCGCCGAACTATGGCTACACCTTC. The V gene is TRBV29-1, the J gene TRBJ1-2; D unresolved. Germline lookup yields CDR1 SQVTM and CDR2 ANQGSEA. The CDR3 is 13 residues long. The V end was cut by 1 base, the J end by 2 bases, with 8 bases between.

The gene calls are TRBV29-1 and TRBJ2-2; 11 bases are shared with TRBD2. Losses at the gene ends were 4 bases for V and 5 bases for J; bases not matched to a gene: 12. The germline V gene has CDR1 SQVTM and CDR2 ANQGSEA. This CDR3 comprises 17 residues. The DNA of the CDR3 is TGCAGCGTTGGAATGGTAGCGGGAGGGCCTCTTACCGGGGAGCTGTTTTTT. As protein: CSVGMVAGGPLTGELFF.

The chain uses TRBV3-1 (or the pseudogene TRBV3-2) and TRBJ1-2; tentatively, D is TRBD1 (5 bases). The V and J ends lost 0 bases and 1 base respectively, with 9 bases between them. Germline lookup yields CDR1 LGHDT and CDR2 YNNKEL (reference sequence). CDR3 length: 15 amino acids. CDR3 residues: CASSQDNGGNYGYTF. The CDR3 DNA reads TGTGCCAGCAGCCAAGATAACGGGGGTAACTATGGCTACACCTTC.

The genes are TRBV27 and TRBJ1-1; D perhaps matches TRBD1 (6 bases). V lost 5 bases and J lost 3, with 16 bases in between. The CDR3 runs to 15 residues. Germline V gene sequence: CDR1 MNHEY, CDR2 SMNVEV (reference sequence). CDR3 protein: CASSHWTDGYTEAFF. CDR3 nucleotides: TGTGCCAGCAGTCATTGGACAGATGGGTACACTGAAGCTTTCTTT.

Here the CDR3 reads CSVVRRGFEQFF. As DNA, the CDR3 is TGCAGCGTTGTCCGGAGGGGATTCGAGCAGTTCTTC. The V call is TRBV29-1, the J call TRBJ2-1; a weak D match, TRBD2 (6 bases). Germline V gene data show CDR1 as SQVTM and CDR2 as ANQGSEA. The V gene lost 4 bases and the J gene lost 10 bases, with 14 bases spanning the gap. This CDR3 spans 12 amino acids.

This clone has only a few counts. This chain links TRBV6-5 with TRBJ2-7, with 13 bases identical to TRBD2. CDR3 length equals 15 residues. Germline loops: CDR1 MNHEY, CDR2 SVGAGI. The V gene end was trimmed by 7 bases and the J gene end by 5 bases; junction bases not matched to a gene: 8. The CDR3 bases are TGTGCCAGCACCAGACCGGGACTAGCGGGGAACGAGCAGTACTTC. This codes for CASTRPGLAGNEQYF.

The rearrangement links TRBV5-8 to TRBJ2-5; 7 bases are a match to TRBD1. CDR1 and CDR2 (germline): SGHTS, YDEGEE. The V segment lost 4 bases and the J segment 5 bases; nucleotides outside the gene matches: 5. There are 13 residues in the CDR3. The CDR3 bases are TGTGCCAGCAGCCTCAGGGGGACGGAGACCCAGTACTTC. The encoded protein is CASSLRGTETQYF. Drawing the rest from reference TRBV5-8 and TRBJ2-5, the complete variable domain is EAGVTQSPTHLIKTRGQQATLRCSPISGHTSVYWYQQALGLGLQFLLWYDEGEERNRGNFPPRFSGRQFPNYSSELNVNALELEDSALYLCASSLRGTETQYFGPGTRLLVL.

The rearrangement uses TRBV6-5 and TRBJ2-3, with D maybe TRBD1 (7 bases). Germline CDR1 is MNHEY and CDR2 is SVGAGI. The CDR3 contains 15 residues. Deletions cut 8 bases from V and 3 bases from J, with 18 bases between. As DNA, the CDR3 is TGTGCCAGCGTCCCCGGCGGGACAGAAACAGATACGCAGTATTTT. Residues: CASVPGGTETDTQYF.

The chain carries TRBV11-2 and TRBJ2-7, with 7 bases that match TRBD2. The CDR3 length is 15 residues. From germline, CDR1 is SGHAT and CDR2 FQNNGV. Germline trimming cut 5 bases from V and 5 bases from J; bases unmatched to any gene: 12. This CDR3 reads CASSPEAGEWNEQYF. The CDR3 coding sequence is TGTGCCAGCAGCCCGGAGGCGGGAGAGTGGAACGAGCAGTACTTC.

The chain couples TRBV6-5 to TRBJ1-6; D is possibly TRBD1 (6 bases). This CDR3 is built from 12 residues. V lost 0 bases to trimming and J lost 14 bases, with 8 bases between them. Per the germline V gene, CDR1 is MNHEY and CDR2 is SVGAGI. The CDR3 spells CASSYSRGTLHF. CDR3 sequence (DNA): TGTGCCAGCAGTTACTCTAGGGGGACCCTCCACTTT.

This clone was seen a single time. The chain joins TRBV19 to TRBJ2-7; 7 bases are a match to TRBD1. The CDR3 contains 14 residues. Trimming removed 4 bases from V and 6 bases from J; junction bases left unmatched: 9. The V gene's germline CDR1 is LNHDA and CDR2 SQIVND (reference sequence). CDR3 nucleotides: TGTGCCAGTAGTAACGACAGGGTGAGGGGCGAGCAGTACTTC. This sequence encodes CASSNDRVRGEQYF. Based on the CDR3 plus reference TRBV19 and TRBJ2-7, the full variable domain is DGGITQSPKYLFRKEGQNVTLSCEQNLNHDAMYWYRQDPGQGLRLIYYSQIVNDFQKGDIAEGYSVSREKKESFPLTVTSAQKNPTAFYLCASSNDRVRGEQYFGPGTRLTVT.

The chain is built from TRBV5-1 and TRBJ2-1, with TRBD1 as a possible D gene (8 bases). The CDR3 spans 15 residues. V lost 1 base and J 6 bases, leaving 14 bases between the germline ends. Germline CDR1 reads SGHRS; CDR2 reads YFSETQ. In nucleotides, the CDR3 is TGCGCCAGCAGCTTGATGACAGGGGAGGGCAATGAGCAGTTCTTC. This encodes CASSLMTGEGNEQFF. Looking up the rest from reference TRBV5-1 and TRBJ2-1 gives the full variable domain: KAGVTQTPRYLIKTRGQQVTLSCSPISGHRSVSWYQQTPGQGLQFLFEYFSETQRNKGNFPGRFSGRQFSNSRSEMNVSTLELGDSALYLCASSLMTGEGNEQFFGPGTRLTVL.

This sequence joins TRBV6-1 and TRBJ1-5, with D perhaps TRBD1 (6 bases). The CDR3 extends over 15 amino acids. Germline V gene data show CDR1 as MNHNS and CDR2 as SASEGT. Trimming removed 0 bases from V and 6 bases from J, with 12 bases in between. CDR3 amino acids: CASSEAQGRSQPQHF. The DNA of the CDR3 is TGTGCCAGCAGTGAAGCTCAGGGGAGAAGTCAGCCCCAGCATTTT.

V is TRBV6-5 and J is TRBJ1-1; D might be TRBD1 (6 bases). The CDR3 contains 16 residues. Trimming stripped 4 bases from V and 4 bases from J, with 19 bases between. Germline V gene lookup returns CDR1 MNHEY and CDR2 SVGAGI. The CDR3 DNA sequence: TGTGCCAGCAGTTCGACAGGATCCCATGTTGGCACTGAAGCTTTCTTT. It encodes CASSSTGSHVGTEAFF.

The chain links TRBV29-1 to TRBJ1-1, with 8 positions matching TRBD1. After removal of 3 bases from V and 6 bases from J, the junction contained 9 bases not matched to a gene. Germline V lookup: CDR1 SQVTM, CDR2 ANQGSEA. The CDR3 runs 14 residues. The CDR3 nucleotides read TGCAGCGTTGACCAGGCGGACAGGGCCGCTGAAGCTTTCTTT. As protein: CSVDQADRAAEAFF.

The chain uses TRBV11-3 and TRBJ1-1; D is possibly TRBD1 (5 bases). The CDR3 totals 12 residues. V lost 6 bases to trimming and J lost 5 bases, with 10 bases between them. Germline values: CDR1 SGHNT, CDR2 YENEEA. CDR3 protein: CASRGRGTEAFF. The CDR3 DNA follows: TGTGCCAGCAGGGGTAGGGGTACTGAAGCTTTCTTT.